A selection of T cell receptor beta chains follows, all from one sample in a study of beta chain features in type 1 diabetes. Only in-frame clones appear in the TCRdb table, and some are missing; sequencing was by immunoSEQ multiplex PCR. The table has about 710,000 clones, roughly an eighth seen once. The sequenced sample consisted of naive CD4+ T cells from blood. Source of these receptors: a man between 18 and 29 years old with type 1 diabetes. Each CDR3 is given with its conserved first and last residue. D genes are given only for firm matches. Where a row states a size, it is once, few, many or the class of an expanded clone; other rows omit it.

J gene,D gene,V gene,clone size,CDR3 protein,CDR3 DNA
TRBJ2-7,TRBD1,TRBV7-2,few,CASRGTGGTDEQYF,TGTGCCAGCCGTGGGACAGGGGGCACCGACGAGCAGTACTTC
TRBJ2-4,TRBD1,TRBV18,few,CASSPRTGAKNIQYF,TGTGCCAGCTCACCACGGACAGGGGCCAAAAACATTCAGTACTTC
TRBJ2-4,.,TRBV14,many,CASSQVGADKNIQYF,TGTGCCAGCAGCCAAGTTGGAGCGGACAAAAACATTCAGTACTTC
TRBJ1-1,.,TRBV7-9,.,CASSLPVTEAFF,TGTGCCAGCAGCCTCCCCGTGACTGAAGCTTTCTTT
TRBJ2-2,.,TRBV7-2,few,CASSSSYDTSGELFF,TGTGCCAGCAGCTCCTCATACGATACTAGCGGGGAGCTGTTTTTT
TRBJ1-2,.,TRBV28,few,CASSLKGPYGYTF,TGTGCCAGCAGTTTAAAGGGACCCTATGGCTACACCTTC
TRBJ1-1,.,TRBV2,.,CASSDLGDTEAFF,TGTGCCAGCAGTGATCTAGGAGACACTGAAGCTTTCTTT
TRBJ1-2,TRBD1,TRBV6-5,few,CASSSGQGGKGYTF,TGTGCCAGCAGTTCCGGACAGGGGGGTAAGGGCTACACCTTC
TRBJ2-1,TRBD1,TRBV19,.,CASSPGQGLYNEQFF,TGTGCCAGTAGTCCAGGACAGGGGTTATACAATGAGCAGTTCTTC
TRBJ1-1,TRBD1,TRBV4-3,.,CASSQPGQGEAFF,TGCGCCAGCAGCCAACCTGGACAGGGTGAAGCTTTCTTT
TRBJ1-2,TRBD1,TRBV29-1,few,CSAGTDHRYGYTF,TGCAGCGCTGGGACAGATCATAGGTACGGCTACACCTTC
TRBJ2-5,.,TRBV7-9,once,CASRPGSETQYF,TGTGCCAGCAGACCGGGCAGTGAGACCCAGTACTTC
TRBJ2-3,TRBD2,TRBV9,few,CASSVGLAGLTDTQYF,TGTGCCAGCAGCGTAGGTCTAGCGGGACTGACAGATACGCAGTATTTT
TRBJ2-5,.,TRBV5-4,.,CASSLARGARETQYF,TGTGCCAGCAGCTTGGCCAGAGGGGCGCGGGAGACCCAGTACTTC
TRBJ2-1,TRBD1,TRBV28,few,CASSPPGQGANEQFF,TGTGCCAGCAGTCCGCCGGGACAGGGGGCCAATGAGCAGTTCTTC
TRBJ2-2,.,TRBV11-2,few,CASRVPGTAAGELFF,TGTGCCAGCAGGGTTCCCGGGACCGCGGCCGGGGAGCTGTTTTTT
TRBJ2-6,.,TRBV25-1,few,CASSEWSGANVLTF,TGTGCCAGCAGTGAATGGTCTGGGGCCAACGTCCTGACTTTC
TRBJ2-7,.,TRBV14,few,CASSPTTTYEQYF,TGTGCCAGCAGCCCTACAACGACCTACGAGCAGTACTTC
TRBJ2-7,.,TRBV6-1,few,CASSADKPIYEQYF,TGTGCCAGCAGTGCTGACAAACCGATTTACGAGCAGTACTTC
TRBJ2-5,TRBD1,TRBV30,.,CAWTGQGQETQYF,TGTGCCTGGACGGGACAGGGGCAAGAGACCCAGTACTTC
TRBJ2-5,TRBD1,TRBV30,.,CAWRGQGKETQYF,TGTGCCTGGAGGGGACAGGGAAAAGAGACCCAGTACTTC
TRBJ1-1,.,TRBV5-1,few,CASSLGGTVNPEAFF,TGCGCCAGCAGCTTGGGCGGGACCGTAAACCCTGAAGCTTTCTTT
TRBJ2-4,.,TRBV5-6,few,CASSRGQGGNIQYF,TGTGCCAGCAGCAGGGGACAAGGAGGGAACATTCAGTACTTC
TRBJ2-7,.,TRBV11-2,.,CASSSQTYEQYF,TGTGCCAGCAGCTCCCAAACCTACGAGCAGTACTTC
TRBJ1-1,TRBD1,TRBV2,.,CASSGQGVTEAFF,TGTGCCAGCAGTGGACAGGGGGTAACTGAAGCTTTCTTT
TRBJ1-4,.,TRBV29-1,few,CSVEDPWAGPNEKLFF,TGCAGCGTTGAAGATCCATGGGCAGGGCCTAATGAAAAACTGTTTTTT
TRBJ2-3,.,TRBV11-3,.,CASSSRDTQYF,TGTGCCAGCAGCTCAAGGGATACGCAGTATTTT
TRBJ1-1,.,TRBV30,few,CAWSGGGSREAFF,TGTGCCTGGAGTGGTGGCGGTTCTCGCGAAGCTTTCTTT
TRBJ2-2,.,TRBV9,few,CASSVATWENTGELFF,TGTGCCAGCAGCGTAGCTACTTGGGAGAACACCGGGGAGCTGTTTTTT
TRBJ1-1,.,TRBV5-1,few,CASSSPGTEAFF,TGCGCCAGCAGCTCACCTGGAACTGAAGCTTTCTTT
TRBJ1-5,.,TRBV30,few,CAWGRGLYSNQPQHF,TGTGCCTGGGGCCGGGGCCTCTATAGCAATCAGCCCCAGCATTTT
TRBJ2-7,.,TRBV28,.,CASSKYEQYF,TGTGCCAGCAGCAAATACGAGCAGTACTTC
TRBJ2-5,TRBD2,TRBV13,many,CASSSGPGGETQYF,TGTGCCAGCAGCTCAGGACCGGGGGGAGAGACCCAGTACTTC
TRBJ2-3,.,TRBV4-3,.,CASSQDPRDTQYF,TGCGCCAGCAGCCAAGACCCGAGAGATACGCAGTATTTT
TRBJ2-4,.,TRBV4-3,.,CASSQHRLAKNIQYF,TGCGCCAGCAGCCAACACCGACTAGCCAAAAACATTCAGTACTTC
TRBJ1-3,.,TRBV4-3,few,CASSQGSGPGGNTIYF,TGCGCCAGCAGCCAGGGTTCAGGGCCCGGCGGAAACACCATATATTTT
TRBJ2-4,TRBD1,TRBV6-6,few,CASSSSNRGYIQYF,TGTGCCAGCAGTTCATCGAACAGGGGTTACATTCAGTACTTC
TRBJ2-5,TRBD2,TRBV10-2,few,CASSEGRERAQYF,TGCGCCAGCAGTGAAGGGCGGGAGAGGGCCCAGTACTTC
TRBJ2-7,TRBD1,TRBV19,few,CASSIGTGSYEQYF,TGTGCCAGTAGTATTGGGACAGGGTCCTACGAGCAGTACTTC
TRBJ1-1,.,TRBV7-2,.,CASSFRLNTEAFF,TGTGCCAGCAGCTTCCGGTTGAACACTGAAGCTTTCTTT
TRBJ1-6,TRBD1,TRBV7-8,.,CASSLQGVTSPLHF,TGTGCCAGCAGCTTACAGGGGGTAACTTCACCCCTCCACTTT